The 14 T cell receptor beta chains presented below share a single source sample, sequenced in a study of T cells in Graves' hyperthyroidism and ophthalmopathy. Amplification of TCR beta CDR3 regions was performed using RNA transcripts as template. HTBI primers were employed in a first-round RT-PCR of the TCR CDR3. TCRdb analysed the multiplex PCR reads with MiXCR anew, one entry per CDR3 protein. This table has over 250,000 distinct CDR3 sequences, about a sixth appearing once. Sequenced material: blood. These receptors were collected from a woman aged 55-70 years with Graves' ophthalmopathy.

This clonotype was counted ten times or more. The chain is built from TRBV18 and TRBJ2-2; no firm D call. This CDR3 spans 14 amino acids. Germline V lookup: CDR1 KGHSH, CDR2 LQKENI. The ends were cut back, 1 base at V and 3 bases at J, with 6 bases in the middle. The CDR3 loop reads CASSPLADTGELFF. In DNA, the CDR3 is TGTGCCAGCTCACCACTAGCCGACACCGGGGAGCTGTTTTTT.

The V and J genes are TRBV20-1 and TRBJ2-3; 9 bases agree with TRBD2. The CDR3 totals 20 residues. V lost 5 bases to trimming and J lost 4 bases; unmatched junction nucleotides: 25. CDR1 and CDR2 (germline): DFQATT, SNEGSKA (reference sequence). CDR3 nucleotide sequence: TGCAGTGCTCACCGTCACGCAGGCGCCTCCGGGACTAGCTTGCCAGATACGCAGTATTTT. It is translated as CSAHRHAGASGTSLPDTQYF.

This sequence joins TRBV7-2 and TRBJ2-3; 14 nucleotides line up with TRBD2. V lost 5 bases and J lost 1; bases outside the gene matches: 5. This CDR3 has 17 amino acids. Germline V lookup: CDR1 SGHTA, CDR2 FQGNSA. The CDR3 sequence is CASSPPGLAGGTDTQYF. CDR3 nucleotide sequence: TGTGCCAGCAGCCCCCCGGGACTAGCGGGGGGCACAGATACGCAGTATTTT.

The V gene is TRBV2, the J gene TRBJ1-5; D is perhaps TRBD1 (5 bases). Per germline, CDR1 SNHLY and CDR2 FYNNEI. V was cut by 3 bases and J by 3 bases, with 18 bases left in between. The CDR3 has 17 amino acids. The CDR3 region is CASSDLRGSVINQPQHF. CDR3 nucleotides: TGTGCCAGCAGTGATTTGCGGGGGAGCGTCATCAATCAGCCCCAGCATTTT.

The V call is TRBV27, the J call TRBJ2-1; 13 bases are a match to TRBD2. The CDR3 extends over 19 amino acids. Trimming removed 6 bases from V and 8 bases from J; junction bases left unmatched: 19. Per germline, CDR1 MNHEY and CDR2 SMNVEV (reference sequence). The CDR3 here is CASSLTRLAGGFVMDEQFF. The CDR3 nucleotides are TGTGCCAGCAGCTTGACCCGACTAGCGGGAGGCTTCGTGATGGATGAGCAGTTCTTC.

This clonotype was seen at least ten times. This chain links TRBV7-2 with TRBJ2-5; D not certain. The CDR3 runs to 11 residues. Germline lookup yields CDR1 SGHTA and CDR2 FQGNSA. Trimming removed 7 bases at V and 2 bases at J, with 5 bases between. For the CDR3, the DNA is TGTGCCAGCACGATACAAGAGACCCAGTACTTC. Protein sequence: CASTIQETQYF.

This clonotype was observed many times. V usage is TRBV3-1 and J usage is TRBJ2-4; D gene uncertain. The germline V gene encodes CDR1 LGHDT and CDR2 YNNKEL (reference sequence). V lost 0 bases to trimming and J lost 1 base, with 4 bases between them. The CDR3 is made up of 14 amino acids. The CDR3 loop is CASSQELAKNIQYF. DNA for the CDR3: TGTGCCAGCAGCCAAGAGTTGGCCAAAAACATTCAGTACTTC. Full variable domain (missing parts from reference TRBV3-1 and TRBJ2-4): DTAVSQTPKYLVTQMGNDKSIKCEQNLGHDTMYWYKQDSKKFLKIMFSYNNKELIINETVPNRFSPKSPDKAHLNLHINSLELGDSAVYFCASSQELAKNIQYFGAGTRLSVL.

This clonotype was picked up many times. The gene calls are TRBV2 and TRBJ1-5, with unresolved D. Germline loops: CDR1 SNHLY, CDR2 FYNNEI. Trimming removed 6 bases at V and 2 bases at J, with 11 bases between. The CDR3 is made up of 14 amino acids. The DNA of the CDR3 is TGTGCCAGCAGAATCGGCGGCGGCAATCAGCCCCAGCATTTT. Translating it yields CASRIGGGNQPQHF.

This clonotype was observed many times. This rearrangement joins TRBV28 to TRBJ1-2, with no clear D. The CDR3 sequence is 12 residues long. Germline loops: CDR1 MDHEN, CDR2 SYDVKM. V gave up 6 bases and J gave up 8 bases, with 13 bases separating them. This CDR3 reads CASSLNTAGYTF. Here the CDR3 DNA reads TGTGCCAGCAGCCTAAACACGGCGGGCTACACCTTC.

The chain employs TRBV5-6 and TRBJ2-3; 9 nucleotides match TRBD1. V dropped 3 bases and J dropped 5; count of bases not matched to a gene: 7. This CDR3 spans 15 amino acids. From germline, CDR1 is SGHDT and CDR2 YYEEEE. The CDR3 protein is CASSYRDRELDTQYF. The CDR3 DNA follows: TGTGCCAGCAGCTACCGGGACAGGGAGCTAGATACGCAGTATTTT. The full variable domain, in which reference TRBV5-6 and TRBJ2-3 provide the parts outside the CDR3, is DAGVTQSPTHLIKTRGQQVTLRCSPKSGHDTVSWYQQALGQGPQFIFQYYEEEERQRGNFPDRFSGHQFPNYSSELNVNALLLGDSALYLCASSYRDRELDTQYFGPGTRLTVL.

V is TRBV4-3 and J is TRBJ1-2, with D uncertain. Trimming removed 0 bases from V and 8 bases from J, with 13 bases in between. Germline CDR1 is LGHNA and CDR2 is YSLEER. The CDR3 length is 14 residues. CDR3 bases: TGCGCCAGCAGCCAAGATAGATTACGAAGGGGCTACACCTTC. Translating it yields CASSQDRLRRGYTF.

This clonotype was counted at least ten times. The gene calls are TRBV20-1 and TRBJ2-5; the D gene is possibly TRBD2 (6 bases). CDR3 length equals 14 residues. The V gene lost 1 base and the J gene lost 5 bases, with 14 bases spanning the gap. CDR1 DFQATT and CDR2 SNEGSKA come from the germline V gene (reference sequence). CDR3 loop: CSARGGLAMETQYF. The CDR3 coding sequence is TGCAGTGCTAGAGGAGGGCTAGCGATGGAGACCCAGTACTTC.

Comment on this clonotype: Being one base from a much bigger clone, this may be a read error. The conserved phenylalanine or tryptophan is not found at the CDR3 terminus, so this likely reflects a read error. V usage is TRBV12-3 or TRBV12-4 and J usage is TRBJ1-1, with D hard to call. The CDR3 totals 11 residues. The V end was cut by 6 bases, the J end by 1 base, with 3 bases between. This CDR3 reads CASRRNTEAFS. The CDR3 nucleotides read TGTGCCAGCAGACGGAACACTGAAGCTTTCTCT.

This rearrangement joins TRBV10-3 to TRBJ2-6; possibly TRBD1 or TRBD2 for D (5 bases each). V lost 4 bases and J 4 bases, leaving 8 bases between the germline ends. The germline V gene encodes CDR1 ENHRY and CDR2 SYGVKD. The CDR3 contains 14 residues. Written as DNA, the CDR3 is TGTGCCATCAGTGGGGGACCCGGGGCCAACGTCCTGACTTTC. Residues: CAISGGPGANVLTF.